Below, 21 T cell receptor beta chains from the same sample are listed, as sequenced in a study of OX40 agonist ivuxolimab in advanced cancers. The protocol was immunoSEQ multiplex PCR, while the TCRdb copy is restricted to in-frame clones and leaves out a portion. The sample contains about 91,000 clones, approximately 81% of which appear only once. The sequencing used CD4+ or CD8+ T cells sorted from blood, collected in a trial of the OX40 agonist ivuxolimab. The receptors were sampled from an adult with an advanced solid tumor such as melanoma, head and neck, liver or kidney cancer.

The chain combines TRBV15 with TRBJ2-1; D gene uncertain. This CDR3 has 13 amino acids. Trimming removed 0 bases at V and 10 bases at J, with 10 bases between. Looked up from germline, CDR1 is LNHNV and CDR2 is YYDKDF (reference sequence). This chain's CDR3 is CATSRDPGDEQFF. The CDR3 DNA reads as TGTGCCACCAGCAGAGATCCGGGCGACGAGCAGTTCTTC.

The CDR3 sequence: CAWNPGEGIYGYTF. The CDR3 DNA follows: TGTGCCTGGAACCCGGGCGAGGGCATCTATGGCTACACCTTC. The chain combines TRBV30 with TRBJ1-2; D is unresolved. CDR3 length: 14 amino acids. V lost 4 bases and J 4 bases, leaving 16 bases between the germline ends. Germline CDR1 GTSNPN, CDR2 SVGIG (reference sequence).

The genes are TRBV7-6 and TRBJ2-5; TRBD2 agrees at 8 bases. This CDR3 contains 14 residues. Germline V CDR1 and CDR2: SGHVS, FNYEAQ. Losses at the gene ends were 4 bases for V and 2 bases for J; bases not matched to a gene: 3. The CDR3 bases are TGTGCCAGCAGCTCACAGCGGGGGCAAGAGACCCAGTACTTC. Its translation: CASSSQRGQETQYF.

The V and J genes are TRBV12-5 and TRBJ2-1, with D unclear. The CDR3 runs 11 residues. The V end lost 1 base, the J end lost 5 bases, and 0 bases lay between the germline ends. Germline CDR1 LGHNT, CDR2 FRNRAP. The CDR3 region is CASGLDNEQFF. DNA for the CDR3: TGTGCTAGTGGTTTGGACAATGAGCAGTTCTTC.

CDR3 nucleotides: TGTGCCAGCAGCTTACGCGGGGGGGCAGACAATGAGCAGTTCTTC. It encodes CASSLRGGADNEQFF. V and J are TRBV7-3 and TRBJ2-1, with 9 bases aligning to TRBD2. The CDR3 runs to 15 residues. Looked up from germline, CDR1 is SGHTA and CDR2 is FQGTGA. The J segment lost 5 bases and the V segment lost 2 bases, leaving 4 bases of the junction unmatched.

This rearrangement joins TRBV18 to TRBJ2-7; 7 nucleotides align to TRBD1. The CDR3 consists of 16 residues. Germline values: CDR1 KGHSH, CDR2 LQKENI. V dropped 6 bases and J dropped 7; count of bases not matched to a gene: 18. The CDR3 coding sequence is TGTGCCAGCTCCCGACAAGAGGGACAGAGAAATAAAGAGCAGTACGTC. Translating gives CASSRQEGQRNKEQYV.

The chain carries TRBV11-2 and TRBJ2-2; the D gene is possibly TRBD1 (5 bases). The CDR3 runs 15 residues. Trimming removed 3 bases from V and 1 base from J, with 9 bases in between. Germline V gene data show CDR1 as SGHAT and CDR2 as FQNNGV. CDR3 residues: CASSFDRVNTGELFF. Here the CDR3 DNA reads TGTGCCAGCAGCTTCGACAGAGTGAACACCGGGGAGCTGTTTTTT. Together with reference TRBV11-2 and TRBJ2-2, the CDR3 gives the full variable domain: EAGVAQSPRYKIIEKRQSVAFWCNPISGHATLYWYQQILGQGPKLLIQFQNNGVVDDSQLPKDRFSAERLKGVDSTLKIQPAKLEDSAVYLCASSFDRVNTGELFFGEGSRLTVL.

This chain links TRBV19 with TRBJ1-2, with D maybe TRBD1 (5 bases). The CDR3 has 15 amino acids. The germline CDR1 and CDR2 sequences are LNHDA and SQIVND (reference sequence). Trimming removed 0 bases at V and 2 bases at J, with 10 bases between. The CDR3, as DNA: TGTGCCAGTAGTATAGAAGGGGTCCGGAACTATGGCTACACCTTC. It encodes CASSIEGVRNYGYTF.

CDR3 region: CASSYDGTMSEKLFF. Here the CDR3 DNA reads TGTGCCAGCAGTTACGACGGGACGATGAGTGAAAAACTGTTTTTT. The chain carries TRBV6-6 and TRBJ1-4, with a possible D match to TRBD1 (5 bases). Germline V CDR1 and CDR2: MNHNY, SVGAGI (reference sequence). The CDR3 totals 15 residues. Between the trimmed V and J ends, which lost 2 bases and 7 bases, there was a span of 14 bases.

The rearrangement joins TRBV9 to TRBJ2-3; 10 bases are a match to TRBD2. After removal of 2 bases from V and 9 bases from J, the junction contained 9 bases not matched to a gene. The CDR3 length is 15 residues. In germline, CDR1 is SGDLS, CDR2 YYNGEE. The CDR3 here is CASSVPSGGTETQYF. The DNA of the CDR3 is TGTGCCAGCAGCGTCCCTAGCGGGGGAACTGAAACGCAGTATTTT.

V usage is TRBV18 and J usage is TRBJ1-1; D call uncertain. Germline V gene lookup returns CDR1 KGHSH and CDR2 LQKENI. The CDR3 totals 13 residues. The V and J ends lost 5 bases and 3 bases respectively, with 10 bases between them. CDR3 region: CASSTSKDTEAFF. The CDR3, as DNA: TGTGCCAGCTCAACCTCCAAGGACACTGAAGCTTTCTTT. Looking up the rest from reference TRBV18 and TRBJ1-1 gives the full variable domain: NAGVMQNPRHLVRRRGQEARLRCSPMKGHSHVYWYRQLPEEGLKFMVYLQKENIIDESGMPKERFSAEFPKEGPSILRIQQVVRGDSAAYFCASSTSKDTEAFFGQGTRLTVV.

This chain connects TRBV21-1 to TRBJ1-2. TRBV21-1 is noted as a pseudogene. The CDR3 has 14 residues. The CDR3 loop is CANKPPERGGGYTF. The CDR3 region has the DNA TGTGCCAACAAGCCCCCAGAAAGAGGTGGTGGCTACACCTTC.

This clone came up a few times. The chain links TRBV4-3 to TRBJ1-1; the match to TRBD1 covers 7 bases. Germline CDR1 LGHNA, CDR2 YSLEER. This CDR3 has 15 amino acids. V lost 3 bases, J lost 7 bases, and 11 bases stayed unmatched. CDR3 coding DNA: TGCGCCAGCAGCCAGGACATGTTAGGGGGCTATGAAGCTTTCTTT. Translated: CASSQDMLGGYEAFF.

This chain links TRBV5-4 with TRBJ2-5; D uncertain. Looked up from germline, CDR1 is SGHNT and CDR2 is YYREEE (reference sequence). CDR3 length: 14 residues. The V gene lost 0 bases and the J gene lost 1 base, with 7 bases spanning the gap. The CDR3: CASSLAGSQETQYF. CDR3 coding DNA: TGTGCCAGCAGCTTGGCCGGCAGCCAAGAGACCCAGTACTTC.

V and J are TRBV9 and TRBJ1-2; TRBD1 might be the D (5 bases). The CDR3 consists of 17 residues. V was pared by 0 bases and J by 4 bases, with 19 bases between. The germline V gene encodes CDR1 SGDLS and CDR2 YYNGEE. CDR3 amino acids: CASSVDPRATRGYGYTF. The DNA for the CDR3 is TGTGCCAGCAGCGTAGACCCTCGAGCCACGAGGGGCTATGGCTACACCTTC. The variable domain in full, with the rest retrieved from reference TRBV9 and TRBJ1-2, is DSGVTQTPKHLITATGQRVTLRCSPRSGDLSVYWYQQSLDQGLQFLIQYYNGEERAKGNILERFSAQQFPDLHSELNLSSLELGDSALYFCASSVDPRATRGYGYTFGSGTRLTVV.

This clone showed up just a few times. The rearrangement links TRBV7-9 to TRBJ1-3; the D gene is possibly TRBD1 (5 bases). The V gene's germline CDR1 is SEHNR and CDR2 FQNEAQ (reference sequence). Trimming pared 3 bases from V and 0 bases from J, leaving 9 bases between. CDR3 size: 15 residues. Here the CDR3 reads CASSFGGTSGNTIYF. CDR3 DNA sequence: TGTGCCAGCAGCTTCGGGGGGACCTCTGGAAACACCATATATTTT.

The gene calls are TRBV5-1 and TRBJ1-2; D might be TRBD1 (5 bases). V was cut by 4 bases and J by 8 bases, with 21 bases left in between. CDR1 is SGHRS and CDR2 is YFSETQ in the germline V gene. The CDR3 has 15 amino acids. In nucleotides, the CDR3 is TGCGCCAGCAGCACCGGGACTGCGCTATTTGGCGGCTACACCTTC. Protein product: CASSTGTALFGGYTF.

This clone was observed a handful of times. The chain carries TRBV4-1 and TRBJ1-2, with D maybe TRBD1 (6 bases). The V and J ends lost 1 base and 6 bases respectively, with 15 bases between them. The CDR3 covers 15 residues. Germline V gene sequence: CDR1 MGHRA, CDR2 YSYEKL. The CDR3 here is CASSQVGGPVDGYTF. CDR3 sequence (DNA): TGCGCCAGCAGCCAAGTTGGGGGGCCGGTGGATGGCTACACCTTC.

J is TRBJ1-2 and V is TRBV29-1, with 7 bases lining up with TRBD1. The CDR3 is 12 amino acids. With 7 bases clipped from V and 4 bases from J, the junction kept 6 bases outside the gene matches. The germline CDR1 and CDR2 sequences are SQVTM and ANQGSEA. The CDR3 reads CSGQTGTYGYTF. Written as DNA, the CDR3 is TGCAGCGGCCAGACAGGGACCTATGGCTACACCTTC.

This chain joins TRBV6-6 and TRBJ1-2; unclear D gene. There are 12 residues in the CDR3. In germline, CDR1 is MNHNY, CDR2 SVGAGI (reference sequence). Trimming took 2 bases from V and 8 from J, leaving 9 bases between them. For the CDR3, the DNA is TGTGCCAGCAGTTACGCCGTCGGGGGCTACACCTTC. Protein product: CASSYAVGGYTF.

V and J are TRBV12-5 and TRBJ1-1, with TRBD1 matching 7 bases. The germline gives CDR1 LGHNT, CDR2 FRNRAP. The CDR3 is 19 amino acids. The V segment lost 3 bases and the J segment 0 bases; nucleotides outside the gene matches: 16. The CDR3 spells CASGFSALSAGTVNTEAFF. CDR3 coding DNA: TGTGCTAGTGGTTTCAGCGCTTTATCCGCCGGGACAGTGAACACTGAAGCTTTCTTT.